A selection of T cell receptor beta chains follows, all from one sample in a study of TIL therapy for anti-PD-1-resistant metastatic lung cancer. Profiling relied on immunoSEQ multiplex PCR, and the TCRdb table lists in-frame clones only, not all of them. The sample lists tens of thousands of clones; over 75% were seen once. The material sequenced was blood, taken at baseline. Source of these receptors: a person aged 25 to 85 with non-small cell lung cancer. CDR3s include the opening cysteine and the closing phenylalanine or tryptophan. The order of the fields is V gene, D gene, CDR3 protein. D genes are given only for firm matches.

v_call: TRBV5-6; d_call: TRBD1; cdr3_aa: CASSLRTGNIIDYGYTF
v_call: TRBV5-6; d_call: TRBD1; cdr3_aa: CASSLLRGPYNEQFF
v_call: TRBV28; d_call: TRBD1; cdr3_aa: CASSPSPGQGVNTEAFF
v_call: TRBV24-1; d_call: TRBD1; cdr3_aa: CATSDPGQGEYGYTF
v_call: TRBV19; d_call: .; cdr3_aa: CASSIQATSPYNEQFF
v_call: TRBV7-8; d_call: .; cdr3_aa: CASSFQGSHSYEQYF
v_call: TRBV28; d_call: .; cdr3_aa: CASSYDSGDQDTQYF
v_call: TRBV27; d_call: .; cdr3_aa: CASSLSYTSLAFF
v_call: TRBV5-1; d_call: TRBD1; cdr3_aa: CASSGGQEESKNIQYF
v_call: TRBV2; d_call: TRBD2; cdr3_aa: CASSARLAGGTNTDTQYF
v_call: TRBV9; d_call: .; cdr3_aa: CASSVGSGVKSATGELFF
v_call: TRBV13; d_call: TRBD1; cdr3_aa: CASSFRAGGPNNEQFF
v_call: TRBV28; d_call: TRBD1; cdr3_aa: CASSLTGVGTEAFF
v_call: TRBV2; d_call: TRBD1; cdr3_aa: CASSVRVSMTGGGEKLFF
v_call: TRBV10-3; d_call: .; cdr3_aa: CAISDQLGSRVNEQYF
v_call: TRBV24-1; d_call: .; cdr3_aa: CATSDSAGPFEKLFF
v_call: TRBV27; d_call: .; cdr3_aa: CASSFPDRNDEQFF
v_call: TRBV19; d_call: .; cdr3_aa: CASSIGEAPGPQHF
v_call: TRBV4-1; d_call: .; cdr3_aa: CASSIPTDTQYF
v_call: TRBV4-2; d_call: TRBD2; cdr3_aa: CASRGGETQYF
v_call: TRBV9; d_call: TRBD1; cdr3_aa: CASSIQGAAGNTGELFF
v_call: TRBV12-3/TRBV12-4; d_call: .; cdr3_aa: CASRLGAGELFF
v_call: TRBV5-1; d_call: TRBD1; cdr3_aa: CAGRQGVTGELFF
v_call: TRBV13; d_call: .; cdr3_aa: CASTDRAGANVLTF
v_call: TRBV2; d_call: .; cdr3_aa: CASSDPRSTQYF
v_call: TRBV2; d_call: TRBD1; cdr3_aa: CASSERQGAYNEQFF
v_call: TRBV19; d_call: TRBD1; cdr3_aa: CASRTGVSGKLFF
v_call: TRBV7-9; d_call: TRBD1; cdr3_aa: CASSPRGPYEQYF
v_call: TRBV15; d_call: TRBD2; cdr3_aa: CATSRGGGTYTGELFF
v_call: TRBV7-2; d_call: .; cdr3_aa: CASSLTGNQPQHF
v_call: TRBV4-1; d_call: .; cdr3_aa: CASSQGWLEGQPQHF
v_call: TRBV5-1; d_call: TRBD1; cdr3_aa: CASSPRQGVGYGYTF
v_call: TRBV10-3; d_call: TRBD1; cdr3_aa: CAVQGAGNQPQHF
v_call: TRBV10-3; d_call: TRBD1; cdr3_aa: CAIGTGVNTEAFF
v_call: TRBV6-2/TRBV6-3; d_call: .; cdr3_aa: CASSSGGVNTEAFF
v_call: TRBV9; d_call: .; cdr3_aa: CASSVDGVGGWGEQFF
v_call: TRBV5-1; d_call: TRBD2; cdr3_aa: CASSLLLAGPGELFF
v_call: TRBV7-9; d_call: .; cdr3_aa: CASSSSGWLPREQYF
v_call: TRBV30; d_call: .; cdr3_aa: CAWKEPNLYNEQFF
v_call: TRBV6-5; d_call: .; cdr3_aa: CASCWGMGTGELFF